Below, 30 T cell receptor beta chains from the same sample are listed, as sequenced in a study of T-cell memory formation after mild COVID-19. TCRdb reanalysed the 5' RACE reads using MiXCR and keeps one entry per CDR3 protein. Of about 350,000 distinct CDR3 sequences detected, approximately 15% appear once; the ten largest clones hold 20% to 25%. The sequencing input was PBMCs or a T cell subset sorted from them (not recorded which). All receptors derive from a man between 18 and 35 years old who had mild COVID-19 (a few samples of this study predate the infection). Cell type and time point are not known.

This clonotype has ten or more counts. The V call is TRBV24-1, the J call TRBJ2-3, with a weak D call TRBD2 (5 bases). This CDR3 has 11 residues. The V end was cut by 6 bases, the J end by 6 bases, with 6 bases between. CDR1 is KGHDR and CDR2 is SFDVKD in the germline V gene. CDR3 coding DNA: TGTGCCACCAGTTCTAGCGATACGCAGTATTTT. Amino acid sequence: CATSSSDTQYF.

This clonotype appeared a few times. V is TRBV4-3 and J is TRBJ2-5, with 12 bases aligning to TRBD2. Germline CDR1 LGHNA, CDR2 YSLEER. The CDR3 has 16 amino acids. The V and J ends lost 4 bases and 5 bases, in that order; junction bases with no gene match: 8. CDR3 residues: CASSPSSGGAWETQYF. CDR3 DNA sequence: TGCGCCAGCAGCCCCTCTAGCGGGGGGGCCTGGGAGACCCAGTACTTC.

This chain connects TRBV5-1 to TRBJ1-3; D uncertain. The germline V gene encodes CDR1 SGHRS and CDR2 YFSETQ. Trimming left V 0 bases short and J 0 bases short, with 7 bases between. There are 15 residues in the CDR3. The CDR3 sequence: CASSLDSFSGNTIYF. CDR3 in DNA: TGCGCCAGCAGCTTGGACAGTTTCTCTGGAAACACCATATATTTT.

This clonotype turned up a few times. The chain has TRBV5-4 and TRBJ1-1; D unresolved. Trimming stripped 2 bases from V and 3 bases from J, with 8 bases between. From germline, CDR1 is SGHNT and CDR2 YYREEE (reference sequence). This CDR3 spans 13 amino acids. DNA for the CDR3: TGTGCCAGCAGCTTTGGGTGGGACACTGAAGCTTTCTTT. Translation: CASSFGWDTEAFF.

The V and J genes are TRBV5-1 and TRBJ2-3; D possibly corresponds to TRBD2 (5 bases). The CDR3 loop spans 15 amino acids. The V gene's germline CDR1 is SGHRS and CDR2 YFSETQ. V was shortened by 7 bases and J by 2 bases, with 17 bases between the two germline ends. CDR3 protein: CASGRNRGNTDTQYF. CDR3 sequence (DNA): TGCGCCAGCGGCCGTAACCGGGGTAACACAGATACGCAGTATTTT.

This sequence joins TRBV4-2 and TRBJ2-2, with D possibly TRBD2 on 6 matching bases. V shed 7 bases and J shed 3 bases, with 18 bases lying between them. This CDR3 comprises 16 residues. Germline CDR1 LGHNA, CDR2 YNFKEQ. In nucleotides, the CDR3 is TGTGCCAGCACCGCCCGATGGGGGGTTGACACCGGGGAGCTGTTTTTT. Translated: CASTARWGVDTGELFF.

This clonotype was seen ten or more times. CDR3: CASSETNSWSNQPQHF. For the CDR3, the DNA is TGTGCCAGCAGTGAAACGAACAGTTGGAGCAATCAGCCCCAGCATTTT. This sequence joins TRBV25-1 and TRBJ1-5; D not resolved. CDR1 and CDR2 from the germline V gene are MGHDK and SYGVNS. This CDR3 is built from 16 residues. Trimming took off 2 bases at V and 1 base at J, with 12 bases between the two ends.

This clonotype has a handful of counts. This chain joins TRBV7-9 and TRBJ2-6, with D hard to call. V lost 1 base to trimming and J lost 0 bases, with 13 bases between them. Germline V lookup: CDR1 SEHNR, CDR2 FQNEAQ (reference sequence). This CDR3 spans 18 amino acids. The CDR3: CASSLGRRWGSGANVLTF. The CDR3 nucleotides are TGTGCCAGCAGCTTAGGTCGCCGGTGGGGCTCTGGGGCCAACGTCCTGACTTTC.

The rearrangement uses TRBV5-1 and TRBJ2-2, with 11 bases aligning to TRBD2. The V gene's germline CDR1 is SGHRS and CDR2 YFSETQ. The CDR3 is 13 residues long. J lost 4 bases, V lost 7 bases, and 0 bases had no gene match. The CDR3 here is CASGTSGTGELFF. The CDR3 DNA reads TGCGCCAGCGGGACTAGCGGCACCGGGGAGCTGTTTTTT. The complete variable domain, with remaining parts taken from reference TRBV5-1 and TRBJ2-2, reads KAGVTQTPRYLIKTRGQQVTLSCSPISGHRSVSWYQQTPGQGLQFLFEYFSETQRNKGNFPGRFSGRQFSNSRSEMNVSTLELGDSALYLCASGTSGTGELFFGEGSRLTVL.

The V call is TRBV7-8, the J call TRBJ2-7; no clear D gene. V gave up 5 bases and J gave up 6 bases, with 23 bases separating them. CDR3 length: 16 amino acids. Germline loops: CDR1 SGHVS, CDR2 FQNEAQ. The chain's CDR3 is CASSRTALGYASEQYF. The CDR3 bases are TGTGCCAGCAGCAGAACGGCTCTCGGGTATGCGAGCGAGCAGTACTTC. The complete variable domain, with remaining parts taken from reference TRBV7-8 and TRBJ2-7, reads GAGVSQSPRYKVAKRGQDVALRCDPISGHVSLFWYQQALGQGPEFLTYFQNEAQLDKSGLPSDRFFAERPEGSVSTLKIQRTQQEDSAVYLCASSRTALGYASEQYFGPGTRLTVT.

The chain carries TRBV7-9 and TRBJ2-3; 9 nucleotides match TRBD1. The CDR3 extends over 16 amino acids. The J segment lost 1 base and the V segment lost 7 bases, leaving 9 bases of the junction unmatched. Germline V gives CDR1 SEHNR, CDR2 FQNEAQ (reference sequence). The CDR3 nucleotides are TGTGCCAGCATAGGGGACAGGGCACACGGCACAGATACGCAGTATTTT. It encodes CASIGDRAHGTDTQYF.

The chain recombines TRBV7-2 with TRBJ1-6; the match to TRBD1 covers 7 bases. Germline values: CDR1 SGHTA, CDR2 FQGNSA. Trimming removed 1 base from V and 6 bases from J; junction bases left unmatched: 6. This CDR3 has 16 residues. This CDR3 is CASSLGSGQPNSPLHF. The CDR3 DNA reads TGTGCCAGCAGCTTAGGGTCGGGACAGCCTAATTCACCCCTCCACTTT.

In this sample, this clonotype turned up a few times. The chain carries TRBV11-2 and TRBJ2-5; TRBD2 matches at 10 bases. This CDR3 contains 16 residues. The V gene's germline CDR1 is SGHAT and CDR2 FQNNGV. Losses at the gene ends were 5 bases for V and 5 bases for J; bases not matched to a gene: 11. The chain's CDR3 is CASSPTSAGGSETQYF. In DNA, the CDR3 is TGTGCCAGCAGCCCTACATCAGCGGGGGGGTCGGAGACCCAGTACTTC. The full variable domain, completed using reference TRBV11-2 and TRBJ2-5, is EAGVAQSPRYKIIEKRQSVAFWCNPISGHATLYWYQQILGQGPKLLIQFQNNGVVDDSQLPKDRFSAERLKGVDSTLKIQPAKLEDSAVYLCASSPTSAGGSETQYFGPGTRLLVL.

This clonotype was observed a few times. The genes are TRBV7-2 and TRBJ1-6, with unresolved D. The germline V gene encodes CDR1 SGHTA and CDR2 FQGNSA. The CDR3 consists of 15 residues. The germline V and J ends were trimmed by 4 bases and 0 bases, with 7 bases remaining between them. The CDR3 protein is CASSSRSSYNSPLHF. CDR3 nucleotides: TGTGCCAGCAGCTCCAGGAGCTCCTATAATTCACCCCTCCACTTT.

The chain recombines TRBV5-1 with TRBJ2-1, with 10 bases lining up with TRBD2. The CDR3 contains 16 residues. Germline V CDR1 and CDR2: SGHRS, YFSETQ. J lost 7 bases, V lost 4 bases, and 11 bases had no gene match. Here the CDR3 reads CASSTQRGGIMNEQFF. The DNA of the CDR3 is TGCGCCAGCAGCACCCAGCGGGGGGGGATTATGAATGAGCAGTTCTTC.

This chain joins TRBV20-1 and TRBJ2-5; 7 nucleotides line up with TRBD1. The germline gives CDR1 DFQATT, CDR2 SNEGSKA (reference sequence). CDR3 length: 14 residues. With 3 bases clipped from V and 5 bases from J, the junction kept 9 bases outside the gene matches. DNA for the CDR3: TGCAGTGCTAGGCTCGGTGACAGGGTCGAGACCCAGTACTTC. It is translated as CSARLGDRVETQYF.

J is TRBJ2-1 and V is TRBV15; D may correspond to TRBD1 or TRBD2 (6 bases each). The CDR3 totals 15 residues. V shed 5 bases and J shed 9 bases, with 20 bases lying between them. Germline V gives CDR1 LNHNV, CDR2 YYDKDF (reference sequence). The CDR3 reads CATSGGTTGGGEQFF. The CDR3, as DNA: TGTGCCACCAGCGGGGGGACGACCGGAGGGGGTGAGCAGTTCTTC.

The rearrangement joins TRBV20-1 to TRBJ2-7; 8 positions match TRBD2. This CDR3 contains 15 residues. Germline assignment: CDR1 DFQATT and CDR2 SNEGSKA (reference sequence). The V gene end was trimmed by 7 bases and the J gene end by 0 bases; junction bases not matched to a gene: 11. The CDR3 region is CSVSGGTASSYEQYV. CDR3 nucleotide sequence: TGCAGTGTAAGCGGGGGAACTGCAAGCTCCTACGAGCAGTACGTC.

This clonotype was seen a few times. This rearrangement joins TRBV4-3 to TRBJ1-4; perhaps TRBD1 as D (5 bases). V gave up 1 base and J gave up 3 bases, with 12 bases separating them. This CDR3 is 16 amino acids long. Germline assignment: CDR1 LGHNA and CDR2 YSLEER. The CDR3 region is CASSQGDGGPNEKLFF. CDR3 nucleotides: TGCGCCAGCAGCCAAGGGGACGGGGGACCTAATGAAAAACTGTTTTTT.

This clonotype was seen ten or more times. The chain uses TRBV7-3 and TRBJ2-1, with D maybe TRBD1 (6 bases). The CDR3 spans 14 residues. Germline-derived CDR1 and CDR2 are SGHTA and FQGTGA. V was clipped by 2 bases and J by 6 bases, with 11 bases between them. The CDR3 reads CASSLDTGSNEQFF. CDR3 nucleotides: TGTGCCAGCAGCTTAGATACAGGGAGCAATGAGCAGTTCTTC. The complete variable domain, with remaining parts taken from reference TRBV7-3 and TRBJ2-1, reads GAGVSQTPSNKVTEKGKYVELRCDPISGHTALYWYRQSLGQGPEFLIYFQGTGAADDSGLPNDRFFAVRPEGSVSTLKIQRTERGDSAVYLCASSLDTGSNEQFFGPGTRLTVL.

The CDR3 is CASSYGWGQETQYF. CDR3 DNA: TGTGCCAGCAGTTATGGATGGGGGCAAGAGACCCAGTACTTC. The chain has TRBV6-2 or TRBV6-3 and TRBJ2-5; D could derive from TRBD1 or TRBD2 (5 bases each). The CDR3 has 14 residues. V shed 3 bases and J shed 2 bases, with 10 bases lying between them. The germline gives CDR1 MNHEY, CDR2 SVGEGT.

V usage is TRBV19 and J usage is TRBJ2-2, with D possibly matching TRBD2 (6 bases). Trimming removed 5 bases from V and 6 bases from J, with 10 bases in between. Germline-derived CDR1 and CDR2 are LNHDA and SQIVND (reference sequence). The CDR3 runs to 13 residues. CDR3 region: CASSWRVAGELFF. The CDR3 DNA is TGTGCCAGTAGTTGGAGGGTGGCCGGGGAGCTGTTTTTT.

This clonotype has at least ten counts. The chain combines TRBV6-2 or TRBV6-3 with TRBJ1-1; D unresolved. The CDR3 covers 12 residues. V lost 9 bases and J lost 2, with 10 bases in between. CDR1 is MNHEY, CDR2 SVGEGT, per germline. The CDR3 coding sequence is TGTGCCAGTTGCAGGCGAAACACTGAAGCTTTCTTT. Translated, it gives CASCRRNTEAFF.

J is TRBJ2-2 and V is TRBV12-3 or TRBV12-4; D tentatively fits TRBD1 or TRBD2 (5 bases each). V shed 3 bases and J shed 5 bases, with 13 bases lying between them. The CDR3 is 15 amino acids. This CDR3 is CASSFTGLGTGELFF. Here the CDR3 DNA reads TGTGCCAGCAGTTTTACGGGGCTGGGGACCGGGGAGCTGTTTTTT.

This clonotype was seen a handful of times. The rearrangement joins TRBV7-2 to TRBJ2-7; perhaps TRBD1 as D (5 bases). The CDR3 runs 15 residues. Per germline, CDR1 SGHTA and CDR2 FQGNSA. V dropped 1 base and J dropped 0 bases, with 10 bases sitting between them. This chain's CDR3 is CASSLESGISYEQYF. CDR3 in DNA: TGTGCCAGCAGCTTAGAGTCAGGGATCTCCTACGAGCAGTACTTC.

This clonotype was found a few times. This sequence joins TRBV10-3 and TRBJ2-7; 9 bases map to TRBD1. This CDR3 is 15 amino acids long. Germline V gene lookup returns CDR1 ENHRY and CDR2 SYGVKD. Losses at the gene ends were 6 bases for V and 1 base for J; bases not matched to a gene: 7. For the CDR3, the DNA is TGTGCCATCAGCACCGGGACAGGGTCGTCCTACGAGCAGTACGTC. This translates into CAISTGTGSSYEQYV.

The gene calls are TRBV24-1 and TRBJ1-6, with D perhaps matching TRBD1 (6 bases). The germline V gene has CDR1 KGHDR and CDR2 SFDVKD. The CDR3 extends over 12 amino acids. V was trimmed by 7 bases and J by 10 bases, leaving 10 bases between them. In DNA, the CDR3 is TGTGCCACCAGACAGGGAGGCTCACCCCTCCACTTT. Amino acids: CATRQGGSPLHF.

The chain carries TRBV24-1 and TRBJ1-2; D is unresolved. Germline V lookup: CDR1 KGHDR, CDR2 SFDVKD. V was shortened by 3 bases and J by 8 bases, with 12 bases between the two germline ends. This CDR3 is 13 amino acids long. CDR3 coding DNA: TGTGCCACCAGTGATCCGTCCGGTAGAGGCTACACCTTC. Its protein is CATSDPSGRGYTF.

This sequence joins TRBV7-9 and TRBJ1-5; a weak D match, TRBD1 (5 bases). CDR3 length equals 16 residues. V was shortened by 5 bases and J by 2 bases, with 16 bases between the two germline ends. Germline V gene sequence: CDR1 SEHNR, CDR2 FQNEAQ (reference sequence). Written as DNA, the CDR3 is TGTGCCAGCAGCCGAACCAATTCACAGGGCAATCAGCCCCAGCATTTT. It codes for CASSRTNSQGNQPQHF.

This clonotype was detected only a few times. V gene TRBV7-2 combines with J gene TRBJ2-5; 8 bases agree with TRBD2. The germline gives CDR1 SGHTA, CDR2 FQGNSA. The CDR3 covers 13 residues. V lost 10 bases and J lost 5; bases outside the gene matches: 9. CDR3 residues: CATGTSRWETQYF. CDR3 DNA sequence: TGTGCCACCGGGACTAGTCGATGGGAGACCCAGTACTTC.